The TCR beta chain under discussion was sequenced for a study of OX40 agonist ivuxolimab in advanced cancers. This clone was observed a handful of times. The assay was immunoSEQ multiplex PCR, and TCRdb's table has in-frame clones only and misses some. The repertoire holds roughly 80,000 clones, 85% to 90% seen once, with 2.2% in the top ten. Trimming removed 0 bases at V and 11 bases at J, with 14 bases between. The CDR3 is 13 residues long. Looked up from germline, CDR1 is SGHRS and CDR2 is YFSETQ. This sequence originates from an adult with an advanced solid tumor such as melanoma, head and neck, liver or kidney cancer. This sequence joins TRBV5-1 and TRBJ1-1, with TRBD1 as a possible D gene (5 bases). Sequenced here: CD4+ or CD8+ T cells sorted from blood, sampled in a trial of the OX40 agonist ivuxolimab. The CDR3 protein is CASSLDRGAGAFF. The CDR3 nucleotides are TGCGCCAGCAGCTTGGATAGGGGCGCGGGGGCTTTCTTT. Complete variable domain (other parts from reference TRBV5-1 and TRBJ1-1): KAGVTQTPRYLIKTRGQQVTLSCSPISGHRSVSWYQQTPGQGLQFLFEYFSETQRNKGNFPGRFSGRQFSNSRSEMNVSTLELGDSALYLCASSLDRGAGAFFGQGTRLTVV.